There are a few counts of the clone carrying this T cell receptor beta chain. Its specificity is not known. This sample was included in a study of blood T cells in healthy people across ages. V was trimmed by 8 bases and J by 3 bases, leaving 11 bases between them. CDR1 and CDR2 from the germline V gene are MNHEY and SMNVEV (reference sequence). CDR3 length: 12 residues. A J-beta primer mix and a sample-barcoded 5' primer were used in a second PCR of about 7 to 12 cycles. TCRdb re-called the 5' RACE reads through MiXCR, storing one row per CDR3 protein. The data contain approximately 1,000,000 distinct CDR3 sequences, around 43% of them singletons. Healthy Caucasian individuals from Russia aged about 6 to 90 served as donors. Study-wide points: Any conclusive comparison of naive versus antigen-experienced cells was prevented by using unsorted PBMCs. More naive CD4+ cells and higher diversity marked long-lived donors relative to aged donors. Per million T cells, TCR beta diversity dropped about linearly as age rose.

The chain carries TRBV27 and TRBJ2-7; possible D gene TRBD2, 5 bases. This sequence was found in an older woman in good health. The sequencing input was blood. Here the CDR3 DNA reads TGTGCCAGCGGGCTGGGGAGCTACGAGCAGTACTTC. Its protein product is CASGLGSYEQYF.